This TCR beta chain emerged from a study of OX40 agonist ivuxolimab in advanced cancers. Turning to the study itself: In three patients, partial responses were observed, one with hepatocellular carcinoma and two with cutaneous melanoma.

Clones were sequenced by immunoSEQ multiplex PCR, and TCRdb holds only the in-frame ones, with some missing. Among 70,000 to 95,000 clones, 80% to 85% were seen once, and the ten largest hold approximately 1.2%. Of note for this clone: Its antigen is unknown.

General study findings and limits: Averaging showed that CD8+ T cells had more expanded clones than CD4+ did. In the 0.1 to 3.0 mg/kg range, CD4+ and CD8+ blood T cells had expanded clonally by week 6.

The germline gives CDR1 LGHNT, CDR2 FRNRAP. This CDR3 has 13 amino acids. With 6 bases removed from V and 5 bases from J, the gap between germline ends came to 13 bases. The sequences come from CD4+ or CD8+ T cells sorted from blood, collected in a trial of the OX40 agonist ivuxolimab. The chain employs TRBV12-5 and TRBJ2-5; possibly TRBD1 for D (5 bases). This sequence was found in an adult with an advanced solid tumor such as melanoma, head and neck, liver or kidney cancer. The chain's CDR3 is CASGQGAAETQYF. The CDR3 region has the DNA TGTGCTAGTGGCCAAGGGGCCGCGGAGACCCAGTACTTC.